This T cell receptor (beta chain) was identified in a study of shared clonotypes between healthy human individuals. Study at large: Donor composition was a couple of women and a few men, aged 18 to 49.

It was CD45RO-negative cells, positively selected for CCR7, that made up naive CD8 cells, with terminally differentiated effector memory CD45RA+ cells excluded. Using approximately 200 ng DNA, about 30,000 T cell genomes, the sorted-subset replicate PCRs were run. Only in-frame clones appear in the TCRdb table, and some are missing; sequencing was by immunoSEQ multiplex PCR. The repertoire includes some 2.1 million clones, roughly 95% of them detected once, and less than 2% sits in the top ten. The sequenced sample consisted of naive CD8+ T cells from PBMCs. This receptor was identified in a young man in good health. Some clones in this sample may be carry-over from other donors' samples.

DNA of the CDR3: TGTGCCAGTAGTTTGGACAGGCCCCATACGCAGTATTTT. Translated: CASSLDRPHTQYF. V and J are TRBV19 and TRBJ2-3; TRBD1 matches at 7 bases. Germline values: CDR1 LNHDA, CDR2 SQIVND (reference sequence). Trimming at V came to 5 bases and at J to 7 bases, leaving 6 bases not matched to a gene. CDR3 size: 13 residues.